These 12 T cell receptor beta chains were all obtained from the same sample, sequenced in a study of T cell responses to AZD1222 COVID-19 vaccine. Clones were sequenced by immunoSEQ multiplex PCR, and TCRdb holds only the in-frame ones, with some missing. Here the sample spans some 150,000 clones, 85% to 90% being singletons. This specimen consisted of peripheral blood, obtained 28 days after the second AZD1222 dose. Receptors originate from an adult who received the AZD1222 COVID-19 vaccine.

The rearrangement uses TRBV5-4 and TRBJ2-6; no definite D call. This CDR3 is 15 amino acids long. Germline-derived CDR1 and CDR2 are SGHNT and YYREEE (reference sequence). V was trimmed by 0 bases and J by 4 bases, leaving 8 bases between them. CDR3 sequence (DNA): TGTGCCAGCAGCTTGGTGGGGTCCGGGGCCAACGTCCTGACTTTC. This codes for CASSLVGSGANVLTF.

This chain joins TRBV28 and TRBJ2-7; 9 positions agree with TRBD1. Germline CDR1 and CDR2: MDHEN and SYDVKM. The CDR3 covers 15 residues. The V and J ends lost 8 bases and 5 bases, in that order; junction bases with no gene match: 13. The CDR3 sequence: CASGGSGTGRHEQYF. The CDR3 nucleotides read TGTGCCAGCGGTGGGTCGGGGACAGGGAGGCACGAGCAGTACTTC.

The rearrangement links TRBV28 to TRBJ1-2; D is unresolved. V lost 4 bases and J lost 8, with 8 bases in between. CDR3 length: 11 residues. In germline, CDR1 is MDHEN, CDR2 SYDVKM. In nucleotides, the CDR3 is TGTGCCAGCAGTTCCTCGGCGGGCTACACCTTC. This codes for CASSSSAGYTF.

The chain combines TRBV5-4 with TRBJ1-2, with D unclear. Germline assignment: CDR1 SGHNT and CDR2 YYREEE (reference sequence). The CDR3 has 12 amino acids. Trimming took off 4 bases at V and 3 bases at J, with 7 bases between the two ends. This CDR3 is CASSDTDYGYTF. CDR3 coding DNA: TGTGCCAGCAGCGATACAGACTATGGCTACACCTTC.

The V and J genes are TRBV5-4 and TRBJ1-1; 7 bases map to TRBD1. This CDR3 spans 16 amino acids. Looked up from germline, CDR1 is SGHNT and CDR2 is YYREEE (reference sequence). The ends lost 6 bases at V and 3 bases at J; junction bases unmatched: 14. CDR3 residues: CASTRGGQMMHTEAFF. Written as DNA, the CDR3 is TGTGCCAGCACTCGCGGGGGACAGATGATGCACACTGAAGCTTTCTTT.

This chain joins TRBV27 and TRBJ2-7, with D uncertain. CDR1 and CDR2 from the germline V gene are MNHEY and SMNVEV (reference sequence). With 2 bases removed from V and 3 bases from J, the gap between germline ends came to 8 bases. The CDR3 covers 13 residues. The CDR3 loop is CASSLKWGYEQYF. In DNA form, the CDR3 reads TGTGCCAGCAGTTTAAAGTGGGGCTACGAGCAGTACTTC.

The chain carries TRBV2 and TRBJ1-2; 10 bases map to TRBD1. Germline V gene sequence: CDR1 SNHLY, CDR2 FYNNEI. The CDR3 is 14 residues long. Trimming cost V 4 bases and J 2 bases; bases outside gene matches: 1. CDR3 nucleotide sequence: TGTGCCAGCAGTGGGGACAGGGGCAACTATGGCTACACCTTC. Its translation: CASSGDRGNYGYTF.

The chain combines TRBV24-1 with TRBJ2-3, with 8 nucleotides matching TRBD1. Per germline, CDR1 KGHDR and CDR2 SFDVKD. J lost 2 bases, V lost 4 bases, and 7 bases had no gene match. The CDR3 has 16 amino acids. DNA for the CDR3: TGTGCCACCAGTGACCTAGGACAGGGAGTCACAGATACGCAGTATTTT. Amino acids: CATSDLGQGVTDTQYF.

This chain's CDR3 is CASSLERTGKAAVQFF. Here the CDR3 DNA reads TGTGCCAGCAGCTTAGAAAGGACAGGGAAGGCGGCGGTGCAGTTCTTC. The rearrangement links TRBV7-9 to TRBJ2-1, with 8 bases fitting TRBD1. This CDR3 is built from 16 residues. Germline V lookup: CDR1 SEHNR, CDR2 FQNEAQ (reference sequence). V trimming: 1 base; J trimming: 12 bases; junction bases outside the gene matches: 14.

The chain links TRBV4-1 to TRBJ2-1; 7 bases match TRBD1. There are 17 residues in the CDR3. Germline trimming cut 4 bases from V and 8 bases from J; bases unmatched to any gene: 17. Germline V gives CDR1 MGHRA, CDR2 YSYEKL. The CDR3 region is CASSPVGQFLSSDEQFF. The DNA of the CDR3 is TGCGCCAGCAGCCCTGTGGGACAGTTTCTTTCGTCAGATGAGCAGTTCTTC.

In its sample, this clone was seen once. The J gene is TRBJ2-3, the V gene TRBV3-1 (or the pseudogene TRBV3-2), with 12 bases aligning to TRBD2. CDR1 and CDR2 from the germline V gene are LGHDT and YNNKEL (reference sequence). The V and J ends lost 0 bases and 11 bases, in that order; junction bases with no gene match: 9. The CDR3 is 16 residues long. The CDR3 protein is CASSQDLTSGGRKQYF. CDR3 in DNA: TGTGCCAGCAGCCAAGATCTCACTAGCGGGGGGAGGAAGCAGTATTTT.

J is TRBJ2-1 and V is TRBV28; the match to TRBD2 covers 9 bases. Trimming took 5 bases from V and 10 from J; bases not matched to a gene: 12. Germline V gives CDR1 MDHEN, CDR2 SYDVKM. This CDR3 is built from 15 residues. The DNA for the CDR3 is TGTGCCAGCAGTCCCGCCGGACTAGCGAGTGGGGAGCAGTTCTTC. It specifies CASSPAGLASGEQFF.